This T cell receptor (beta chain) comes out of a study of blood T cell repertoires in COVID-19 (dated by TCRdb to 2020 to 2022). With respect to the entire study: The collaborator samples originated in the United States, Italy and Spain and spanned the acute and convalescent phases of COVID-19. The material from the prospective study consisted of cDNA or gDNA derived from T cells, B-cell-depleted T cells, or PBMCs. The dataset comprised deeply sampled blood TCRbeta repertoires from subjects exposed to, actively infected with, or recovered from COVID-19. The repertoires were released in a freely available public database intended as a resource for research on the immune response to SARS-CoV-2. The samples were drawn from the first 160 participants of the ongoing ImmuneRACE study and from 950 to 1,500 subjects provided by 6 global collaborators. Sample metadata almost always included a de-identified subject ID, COVID-19 status, age in years and sex. Where available, HLA class I and class II types were taken from metadata supplied by the sample provider and were not determined by assay-based typing.

In the prospective study, participants were 18 to 89 years old, resided in about two dozen geographic areas of the United States, and were enrolled through a virtual design. In the prospective study, cohorts were assigned on the basis of participant-reported clinical history obtained from a screening survey and a study questionnaire. A participant counted as exposed if, within 2 weeks of entering the study, that participant had been in contact with someone who had a PCR-confirmed or clinician-diagnosed COVID-19 case. In the prospective study, mobile phlebotomists collected whole blood, serum and a nasopharyngeal or oropharyngeal swab from each participant. Over a roughly 2-month period, participants in the prospective study had the option of providing additional blood draws and questionnaires. Blood samples from the prospective study were shipped frozen or at room temperature prior to DNA extraction.

TCRbeta CDR3 regions were amplified from genomic DNA by means of the immunoSEQ Assay, a bias-controlled multiplex PCR. The authors processed their data as follows. Within the assay, amplification of reference gene primers was used to estimate how many nucleated cells each sample contained. Sequence reads were collapsed and filtered to measure the absolute abundance of every unique TCRbeta CDR3 rearrangement. For each sample, productive Simpson clonality was calculated by taking the square root of Simpson's diversity index across productive rearrangements. In TCRdb, the immuneACCESS table is reduced to in-frame sequences with V and J assigned. These tables do not hold every clone; where another copy was compared, an unresolved V gene accounts for under half, and the others remain unexplained. Clonal size and the V and J genes are those of that table, whereas D and trimming came from the DNA. The sample yields 200,000 to 250,000 clones; roughly 90% were counted once. The ten most abundant clones make up less than 15% of the sample.

The full study reports these points: The quantity of clinical and demographic metadata differed by source and by participant and was supplied without curation.

Regarding this clone: It has no known antigen specificity. Base qualities are not recorded, but no much larger clone differs from it by a single base.

The clonotype comes from a man aged 25 to 40 who had been exposed to COVID-19. Sequenced material: PBMCs or T cells enriched from blood (not recorded which).

The DNA sequence reads TGTGCCAGTAGTCCCGCGGACTATGGCTACACCTTC. Translated, this gives CASSPADYGYTF. Recombination connected TRBV19 to TRBJ1-2; confidence is insufficient to name the D gene. Counted from cysteine to phenylalanine, this CDR3 has 12 amino acids. The sequence is cut down to CDR3 DNA, 36 bases in frame from base 1. From a lookup of the germline V gene (reference sequence), CDR1 and CDR2 are LNHDA and SQIVND. V is clipped by 5 bases and J by 3 bases, and the sequence between their germline boundaries is 7 bases long.